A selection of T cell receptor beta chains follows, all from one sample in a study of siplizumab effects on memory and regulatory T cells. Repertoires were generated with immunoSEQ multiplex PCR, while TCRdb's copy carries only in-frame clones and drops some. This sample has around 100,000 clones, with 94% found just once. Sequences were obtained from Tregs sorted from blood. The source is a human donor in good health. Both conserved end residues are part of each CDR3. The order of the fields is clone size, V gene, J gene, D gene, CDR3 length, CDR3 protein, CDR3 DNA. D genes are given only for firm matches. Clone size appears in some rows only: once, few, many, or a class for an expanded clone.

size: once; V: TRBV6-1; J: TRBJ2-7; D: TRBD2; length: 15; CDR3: CASSVLAGESHEQYF; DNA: TGTGCCAGCAGTGTCCTAGCGGGAGAATCCCACGAGCAGTACTTC
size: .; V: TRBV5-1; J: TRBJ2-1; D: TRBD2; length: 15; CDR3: CASKVSAGASFEQFF; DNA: TGCGCCAGCAAGGTGTCGGCGGGAGCTTCTTTTGAGCAGTTCTTC
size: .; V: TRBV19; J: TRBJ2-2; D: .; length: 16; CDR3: CASSAPRVSNTGELFF; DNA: TGTGCCAGCTCGGCCCCCAGAGTTTCGAACACCGGGGAGCTGTTTTTT
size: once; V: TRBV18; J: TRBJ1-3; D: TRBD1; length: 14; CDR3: CASSRGTEGNTIYF; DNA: TGTGCCAGCTCACGGGGGACAGAAGGAAACACCATATATTTT
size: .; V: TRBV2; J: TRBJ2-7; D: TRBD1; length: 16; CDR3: CASRILPGTGSYEQYF; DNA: TGTGCCAGCAGAATCTTACCCGGGACAGGGTCCTACGAGCAGTACTTC
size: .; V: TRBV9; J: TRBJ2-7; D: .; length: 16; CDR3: CASSVASEASSYEQYF; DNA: TGTGCCAGCAGCGTAGCCTCTGAGGCCAGCTCCTACGAGCAGTACTTC
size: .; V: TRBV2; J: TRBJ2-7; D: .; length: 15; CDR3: CASKEGVLDAYEQYF; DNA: TGTGCCAGCAAAGAGGGGGTCTTGGATGCTTACGAGCAGTACTTC
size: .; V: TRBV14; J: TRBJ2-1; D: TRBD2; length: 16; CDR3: CASSQWIGRPYNEQFF; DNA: TGTGCCAGCAGCCAATGGATCGGGAGGCCCTACAATGAGCAGTTCTTC
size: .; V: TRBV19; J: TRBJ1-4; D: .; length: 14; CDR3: CASSMSITLPGLFF; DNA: TGTGCCAGTAGTATGAGTATTACCCTCCCCGGACTGTTTTTT
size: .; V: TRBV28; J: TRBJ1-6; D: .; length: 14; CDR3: CASSLRQGNSPLHF; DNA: TGTGCCAGCAGTTTACGTCAGGGCAATTCACCCCTCCACTTT